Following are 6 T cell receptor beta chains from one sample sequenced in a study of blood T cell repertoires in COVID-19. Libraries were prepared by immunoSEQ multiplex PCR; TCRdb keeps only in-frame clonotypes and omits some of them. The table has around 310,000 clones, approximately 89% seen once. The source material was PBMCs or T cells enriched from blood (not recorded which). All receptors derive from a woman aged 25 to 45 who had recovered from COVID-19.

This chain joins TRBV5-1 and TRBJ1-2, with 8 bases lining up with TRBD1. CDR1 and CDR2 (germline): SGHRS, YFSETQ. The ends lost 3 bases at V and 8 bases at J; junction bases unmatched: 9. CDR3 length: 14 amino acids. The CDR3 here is CASSWGQDVLGYTF. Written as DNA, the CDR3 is TGCGCCAGCAGCTGGGGACAGGATGTGTTAGGCTACACCTTC.

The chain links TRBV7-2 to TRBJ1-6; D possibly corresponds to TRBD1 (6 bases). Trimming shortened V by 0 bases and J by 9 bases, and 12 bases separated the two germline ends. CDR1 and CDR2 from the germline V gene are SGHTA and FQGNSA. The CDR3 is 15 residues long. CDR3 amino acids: CASSLARDRTSPLHF. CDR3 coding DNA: TGTGCCAGCAGCTTAGCGCGCGACAGGACTTCACCCCTCCACTTT.

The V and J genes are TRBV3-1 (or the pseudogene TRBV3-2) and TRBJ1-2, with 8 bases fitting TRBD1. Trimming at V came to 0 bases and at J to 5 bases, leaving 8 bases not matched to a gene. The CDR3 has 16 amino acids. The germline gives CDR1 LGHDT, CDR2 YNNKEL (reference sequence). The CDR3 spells CASSQDAGTGKYGYTF. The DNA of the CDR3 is TGTGCCAGCAGCCAAGACGCCGGGACAGGCAAGTATGGCTACACCTTC.

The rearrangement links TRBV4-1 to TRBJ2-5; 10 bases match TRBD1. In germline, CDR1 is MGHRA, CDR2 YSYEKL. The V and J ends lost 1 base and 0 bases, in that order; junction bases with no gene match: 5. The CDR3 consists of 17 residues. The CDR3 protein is CASSQVRDRGHQETQYF. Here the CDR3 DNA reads TGCGCCAGCAGCCAAGTTCGGGACAGGGGCCACCAAGAGACCCAGTACTTC.

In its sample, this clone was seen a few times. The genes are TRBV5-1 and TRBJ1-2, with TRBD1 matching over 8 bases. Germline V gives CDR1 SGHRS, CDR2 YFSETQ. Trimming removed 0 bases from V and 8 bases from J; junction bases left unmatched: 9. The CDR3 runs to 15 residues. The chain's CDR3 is CASSLARQGAEGYTF. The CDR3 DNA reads TGCGCCAGCAGCTTGGCAAGGCAGGGGGCTGAAGGCTACACCTTC.

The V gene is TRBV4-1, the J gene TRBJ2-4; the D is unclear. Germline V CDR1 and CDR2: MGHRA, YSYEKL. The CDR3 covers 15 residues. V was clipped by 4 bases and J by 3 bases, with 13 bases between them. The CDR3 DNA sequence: TGCGCCAGCAGCCTAGAATACCCAGGCAAAAACATTCAGTACTTC. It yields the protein CASSLEYPGKNIQYF.